These 16 T cell receptor beta chains came from one sample sequenced in a study of blood T cell repertoires in COVID-19 (TCRdb year 2020). To prepare the library, the immunoSEQ multiplex PCR assay was applied. TCRdb mirrors the immuneACCESS table, restricted to in-frame sequences. Some clones are absent from its copies; in checked studies, under half trace to an unresolved V gene, and the reason for the others is unknown. This sample lists under 350,000 clones; about 85% were detected once. The ten largest make up approximately 4% of the sample. Sequencing was performed on peripheral blood. These receptors all come from a man aged 18 to 30 with active or convalescent COVID-19.

The rearrangement uses TRBV6-5 and TRBJ2-3; D not certain. The CDR3 runs to 11 residues. In germline, CDR1 is MNHEY, CDR2 SVGAGI. V dropped 8 bases and J dropped 5 bases, with 8 bases sitting between them. The CDR3 is CASGPLDTQYF. CDR3 DNA: TGTGCCAGCGGGCCTTTAGATACGCAGTATTTT.

This chain connects TRBV28 to TRBJ2-2; TRBD2 aligns across 9 bases. The germline CDR1 and CDR2 sequences are MDHEN and SYDVKM. The CDR3 length is 14 residues. V gave up 7 bases and J gave up 5 bases; unmatched junction bases: 5. The CDR3 DNA reads as TGTGCCAGCAAGGAGCTAGCGGGGACCGGGGAGCTGTTTTTT. It yields the protein CASKELAGTGELFF.

V is TRBV18 and J is TRBJ2-3, with 9 bases fitting TRBD2. V trimming: 2 bases; J trimming: 3 bases; junction bases outside the gene matches: 12. The CDR3 length is 18 residues. The germline gives CDR1 KGHSH, CDR2 LQKENI. CDR3 nucleotide sequence: TGTGCCAGCTCACCAACCCTAATCCTAGCGGGAAGGACAGATACGCAGTATTTT. It specifies CASSPTLILAGRTDTQYF.

The J gene is TRBJ1-3, the V gene TRBV7-7, with 11 nucleotides matching TRBD1. J gave up 3 bases and V 5 bases, and 9 bases lay outside the gene matches. Germline CDR1 and CDR2: SSHAT and FNYEAQ (reference sequence). This CDR3 has 17 residues. CDR3 coding DNA: TGTGCCAGCAGCCTGGACAGGGGGCAATTGTATGGAAACACCATATATTTT. It translates to CASSLDRGQLYGNTIYF.

The chain employs TRBV27 and TRBJ2-7, with TRBD2 identical over 9 bases. Unmatched junction bases numbered 8, after V lost 5 bases and J lost 3 bases. The germline V gene has CDR1 MNHEY and CDR2 SMNVEV (reference sequence). CDR3 length: 15 residues. CDR3 sequence (DNA): TGTGCCAGCAGTCCTTTGACTAGCGGCAACTACGAGCAGTACTTC. This gives the protein CASSPLTSGNYEQYF.

The chain joins TRBV28 to TRBJ2-2, with D possibly TRBD1 on 6 matching bases. CDR3 length equals 17 residues. Germline assignment: CDR1 MDHEN and CDR2 SYDVKM. The V end lost 5 bases, the J end lost 5 bases, and 21 bases lay between the germline ends. The CDR3 loop reads CASSPTPGVRGTGELFF. CDR3 DNA sequence: TGTGCCAGCAGTCCGACTCCAGGGGTTAGGGGGACCGGGGAGCTGTTTTTT.

The rearrangement uses TRBV7-2 and TRBJ2-1; no firm D call. This CDR3 contains 15 residues. V was trimmed by 6 bases and J by 8 bases, leaving 20 bases between them. CDR1 SGHTA and CDR2 FQGNSA come from the germline V gene. The CDR3 DNA sequence: TGTGCCAGCAGGCCCCCCAGCCAGGCTCCGGATGAGCAGTTCTTC. Its protein is CASRPPSQAPDEQFF.

This clone was counted once. This sequence joins TRBV15 and TRBJ1-2; perhaps TRBD1 as D (5 bases). In germline, CDR1 is LNHNV, CDR2 YYDKDF (reference sequence). CDR3 size: 15 residues. V was cut by 1 base and J by 8 bases, with 17 bases left in between. Written as DNA, the CDR3 is TGTGCCACCAGCAGAGGACAGCCCCCCCTTTGGGGCTACACCTTC. Translation: CATSRGQPPLWGYTF. The variable domain in full, with the rest retrieved from reference TRBV15 and TRBJ1-2, is DAMVIQNPRYQVTQFGKPVTLSCSQTLNHNVMYWYQQKSSQAPKLLFHYYDKDFNNEADTPDNFQSRRPNTSFCFLDIRSPGLGDTAMYLCATSRGQPPLWGYTFGSGTRLTVV.

In DNA, the CDR3 is TGTGCCACCAGCCGGGACAGGGTAACAGATACGCAGTATTTT. Amino acid sequence: CATSRDRVTDTQYF. The chain uses TRBV24-1 and TRBJ2-3, with TRBD1 identical over 9 bases. With 7 bases clipped from V and 3 bases from J, the junction kept 4 bases outside the gene matches. The CDR3 runs 14 residues. CDR1 and CDR2 from the germline V gene are KGHDR and SFDVKD.

The chain joins TRBV28 to TRBJ1-6, with 7 nucleotides matching TRBD1. Looked up from germline, CDR1 is MDHEN and CDR2 is SYDVKM. J lost 10 bases, V lost 5 bases, and 11 bases had no gene match. The CDR3 contains 15 residues. CDR3 bases: TGTGCCAGCAGTGGCGAAATGACAGGGCGATCACCCCTCCACTTT. Its protein is CASSGEMTGRSPLHF.

The rearrangement joins TRBV19 to TRBJ1-4, with 9 bases identical to TRBD1. V was clipped by 4 bases and J by 5 bases; unmatched bases: 8. Germline CDR1 LNHDA, CDR2 SQIVND (reference sequence). The length of the CDR3 is 16 residues. The CDR3 coding sequence is TGTGCCAGTAGTAAGCCCCCGGGACAGGGAAATGAAAAACTGTTTTTT. This translates into CASSKPPGQGNEKLFF.

In DNA form, the CDR3 reads TGCGCCAGCAGCTCGGGCCGGGGTCAAGGGGATACGCAGTATTTT. This codes for CASSSGRGQGDTQYF. This chain uses TRBV5-1 with TRBJ2-3; D is perhaps TRBD2 (5 bases). The CDR3 has 15 residues. Germline V lookup: CDR1 SGHRS, CDR2 YFSETQ. V was clipped by 3 bases and J by 6 bases, with 17 bases between them.

The V and J genes are TRBV19 and TRBJ2-2; tentatively, D is TRBD2 (5 bases). Germline assignment: CDR1 LNHDA and CDR2 SQIVND (reference sequence). V was clipped by 7 bases and J by 6 bases, with 9 bases between them. The CDR3 runs to 12 residues. CDR3 loop: CASTTGAGELFF. In DNA, the CDR3 is TGTGCCAGTACCACCGGGGCCGGGGAGCTGTTTTTT. Together with reference TRBV19 and TRBJ2-2, the CDR3 gives the full variable domain: DGGITQSPKYLFRKEGQNVTLSCEQNLNHDAMYWYRQDPGQGLRLIYYSQIVNDFQKGDIAEGYSVSREKKESFPLTVTSAQKNPTAFYLCASTTGAGELFFGEGSRLTVL.

This chain joins TRBV3-1 (or the pseudogene TRBV3-2) and TRBJ2-1; maybe TRBD2 (5 bases). The germline V and J ends were trimmed by 1 base and 0 bases, with 7 bases remaining between them. Germline lookup yields CDR1 LGHDT and CDR2 YNNKEL (reference sequence). The CDR3 is 15 amino acids. The CDR3 reads CASSQGESSYNEQFF. The CDR3 nucleotides are TGTGCCAGCAGCCAAGGGGAGAGCTCCTACAATGAGCAGTTCTTC.

The chain joins TRBV19 to TRBJ1-2; perhaps TRBD1 as D (6 bases). The germline V gene encodes CDR1 LNHDA and CDR2 SQIVND (reference sequence). This CDR3 has 14 residues. Trimming left V 9 bases short and J 2 bases short, with 16 bases between. The CDR3 protein is CASNPPDRNYGYTF. The CDR3 DNA sequence: TGTGCCAGCAACCCTCCCGACAGGAACTATGGCTACACCTTC.

V usage is TRBV24-1 and J usage is TRBJ2-7; 14 bases match TRBD2. This CDR3 spans 15 amino acids. Germline CDR1 and CDR2: KGHDR and SFDVKD. Trimming at V came to 3 bases and at J to 4 bases, leaving 1 base not matched to a gene. In DNA, the CDR3 is TGTGCCACCAGTGATGGGACTAGCGGGAGTTACGAGCAGTACTTC. Amino acids: CATSDGTSGSYEQYF.